What follows are 27 T cell receptor beta chains derived from one specimen sequenced in a study of vaccination and CD4 T cells after COVID-19. No antigen has been identified for these receptors. The treatment denotes: approximately nine-day PBMC culture with coronavirus spike peptide pools or control peptides (ViraFEST assay). Sequencing of the DNA from cultured CD4+ T cells was carried out with the Oncomine TCR Beta short-read assay. TCRdb reprocessed the PCR reads with MiXCR, giving one entry per CDR3 protein. The data contain approximately 3,000 distinct CDR3 sequences, roughly three quarters of them seen just once; the ten biggest clones take up about 24%. The specimen was CD4+ T cells from blood, cultured in vitro. These receptors all come from a human donor who had recovered from COVID-19.

This clonotype has a handful of counts. The chain recombines TRBV7-9 with TRBJ1-6, with D unclear. The germline V gene has CDR1 SEHNR and CDR2 FQNEAQ (reference sequence). Trimming took 2 bases from V and 5 from J, leaving 10 bases between them. The CDR3 has 15 amino acids. CDR3 sequence (DNA): TGTGCCAGCAGCTTATCCGGACTCAATAATTCACCCCTCCACTTT. This translates into CASSLSGLNNSPLHF.

The chain is built from TRBV7-8 and TRBJ1-1; D may be TRBD1 (5 bases). The CDR3 length is 18 residues. In germline, CDR1 is SGHVS, CDR2 FQNEAQ. Trimming removed 4 bases from V and 0 bases from J, with 21 bases in between. CDR3 nucleotide sequence: TGTGCCAGCAGCTCGGGGAGGGGAGGGGACCTCATGAACACTGAAGCTTTCTTT. Translating it yields CASSSGRGGDLMNTEAFF. Full variable domain (remainder filled in from reference TRBV7-8 and TRBJ1-1): GAGVSQSPRYKVAKRGQDVALRCDPISGHVSLFWYQQALGQGPEFLTYFQNEAQLDKSGLPSDRFFAERPEGSVSTLKIQRTQQEDSAVYLCASSSGRGGDLMNTEAFFGQGTRLTVV.

V is TRBV5-1 and J is TRBJ1-2; D gene ambiguous. CDR3 length: 14 amino acids. Trimming removed 6 bases at V and 5 bases at J, with 17 bases between. Germline-derived CDR1 and CDR2 are SGHRS and YFSETQ. The CDR3 here is CASNEGQQVYGYTF. The CDR3 nucleotides are TGCGCCAGCAATGAGGGCCAGCAAGTATATGGCTACACCTTC.

The chain is built from TRBV21-1 and TRBJ1-5. TRBV21-1 is recorded as a pseudogene. The length of the CDR3 is 15 residues. The CDR3 protein is CASSKAYRANQPQHF. CDR3 nucleotide sequence: TGTGCCAGCAGCAAAGCCTATAGGGCTAATCAGCCCCAGCATTTT.

On this clonotype itself: A read error is possible here, since a much larger clone lies one base away. V is TRBV6-1 and J is TRBJ2-5, with D uncertain. Germline values: CDR1 MNHNS, CDR2 SASEGT. The CDR3 is made up of 11 amino acids. CDR3 sequence reads: CVSSLTDPQYF. The DNA for the CDR3 is TGTGTCAGCAGTCTGACTGATCCCCAGTACTTC.

The rearrangement uses TRBV10-3 and TRBJ2-2, with no clear D. CDR1 is ENHRY and CDR2 is SYGVKD in the germline V gene. The CDR3 covers 16 residues. V was shortened by 4 bases and J by 0 bases, with 12 bases between the two germline ends. In nucleotides, the CDR3 is TGTGCCATCAGTGTCCTGGCGACTTCGAACACCGGGGAGCTGTTTTTT. Translating it yields CAISVLATSNTGELFF.

The chain uses TRBV15 and TRBJ2-7; D is unclear. Trimming stripped 0 bases from V and 2 bases from J, with 8 bases between. The CDR3 is made up of 14 amino acids. The germline CDR1 and CDR2 sequences are LNHNV and YYDKDF (reference sequence). The CDR3 protein is CATSRDKGPYEQYF. The CDR3 DNA sequence: TGTGCCACCAGCAGAGATAAGGGCCCCTACGAGCAGTACTTC. Combining the CDR3 with reference TRBV15 and TRBJ2-7 gives the whole variable domain DAMVIQNPRYQVTQFGKPVTLSCSQTLNHNVMYWYQQKSSQAPKLLFHYYDKDFNNEADTPDNFQSRRPNTSFCFLDIRSPGLGDTAMYLCATSRDKGPYEQYFGPGTRLTVT.

This chain connects TRBV24-1 to TRBJ1-5; D call uncertain. Trimming removed 2 bases from V and 9 bases from J, with 13 bases in between. The CDR3 covers 14 residues. Germline V gene data show CDR1 as KGHDR and CDR2 as SFDVKD. CDR3 amino acids: CATSDSLGFRPQHF. The CDR3 DNA reads as TGTGCCACCAGTGATTCATTGGGGTTCAGGCCCCAGCATTTT.

In regard to this clonotype: Compared with germline, one end of the junction differs, possibly owing to a read error. The V call is TRBV7-3, the J call TRBJ2-7; maybe TRBD1 (5 bases). In germline, CDR1 is SGHTA, CDR2 FQGTGA. This CDR3 contains 14 residues. The DNA of the CDR3 is TGTGCCAGCAGCTTTTCACCAGGGTCCTACGCGCAGTACTTC. This gives the protein CASSFSPGSYAQYF.

The genes are TRBV12-3 or TRBV12-4 and TRBJ1-5, with a weak D call TRBD1 (5 bases). V shed 3 bases and J shed 3 bases, with 12 bases lying between them. This CDR3 is built from 15 residues. The CDR3 is CASSLQGVPNQPQHF. The DNA for the CDR3 is TGTGCCAGCAGTTTGCAAGGGGTACCCAATCAGCCCCAGCATTTT.

This sequence joins TRBV20-1 and TRBJ1-1, with D hard to call. The CDR3 loop spans 14 amino acids. The germline V gene encodes CDR1 DFQATT and CDR2 SNEGSKA (reference sequence). V lost 1 base and J lost 3, with 12 bases in between. The CDR3 sequence is CSARVHAEDTEAFF. The CDR3 nucleotides read TGCAGTGCTAGAGTGCATGCTGAGGACACTGAAGCTTTCTTT.

The V and J genes are TRBV2 and TRBJ1-5; TRBD1 is a possible D gene (6 bases). The CDR3 covers 15 residues. The V gene lost 4 bases and the J gene lost 5 bases, with 15 bases spanning the gap. Germline CDR1 and CDR2: SNHLY and FYNNEI. The CDR3: CASSVRTGTDQPQHF. The DNA of the CDR3 is TGTGCCAGCAGTGTAAGAACAGGGACGGATCAGCCCCAGCATTTT.

This chain links TRBV30 with TRBJ2-2, with TRBD2 identical over 12 bases. The CDR3 totals 16 residues. Germline V gene sequence: CDR1 GTSNPN, CDR2 SVGIG (reference sequence). With 1 base clipped from V and 5 bases from J, the junction kept 5 bases outside the gene matches. The chain's CDR3 is CAWSDLAGGQTGELFF. The DNA for the CDR3 is TGTGCCTGGAGTGATCTAGCGGGGGGGCAAACCGGGGAGCTGTTTTTT.

The chain employs TRBV5-3 and TRBJ1-1, with no clear D. TRBV5-3 is assigned to the ORF class and has an uncertain function. The CDR3 consists of 11 residues. Trimming pared 2 bases from V and 9 bases from J, leaving 8 bases between. In nucleotides, the CDR3 is TGTGCCAGAAGCTTCAAGGCAAAAGCTTTCTTT. Its protein product is CARSFKAKAFF.

This chain links TRBV14 with TRBJ1-2; D is unresolved. The V gene lost 4 bases and the J gene lost 8 bases, with 14 bases spanning the gap. The germline CDR1 and CDR2 sequences are SGHDN and FVKESK. The CDR3 totals 13 residues. The CDR3 nucleotides are TGTGCCAGCAGCCGACGTCAAGGTGGGGGCTACACCTTC. Translating gives CASSRRQGGGYTF.

The chain combines TRBV2 with TRBJ2-3; TRBD2 matches 13 bases. J lost 2 bases, V lost 8 bases, and 4 bases had no gene match. Germline V lookup: CDR1 SNHLY, CDR2 FYNNEI. CDR3 length: 15 amino acids. CDR3 coding DNA: TGTGCCAGCGTAGGACTAGCGGGAGCCACAGATACGCAGTATTTT. It encodes CASVGLAGATDTQYF.

The CDR3 region is CSAKESRTNNSPLHF. The CDR3 region has the DNA TGCAGTGCTAAAGAGAGCCGAACAAACAATTCACCCCTCCACTTT. The gene calls are TRBV20-1 and TRBJ1-6; no reliable D call. CDR3 length: 15 amino acids. V dropped 4 bases and J dropped 7 bases, with 17 bases sitting between them. Germline loops: CDR1 DFQATT, CDR2 SNEGSKA (reference sequence).

The rearrangement links TRBV7-9 to TRBJ1-4; D not resolved. Per germline, CDR1 SEHNR and CDR2 FQNEAQ (reference sequence). The CDR3 runs 16 residues. V was trimmed by 2 bases and J by 4 bases, leaving 14 bases between them. CDR3 sequence: CASSLKSAGLNEKLFF. CDR3 coding DNA: TGTGCCAGCAGCTTAAAAAGCGCAGGCCTTAATGAAAAACTGTTTTTT.

The rearrangement uses TRBV6-2 or TRBV6-3 and TRBJ1-2; 9 bases are shared with TRBD1. In germline, CDR1 is MNHEY, CDR2 SVGEGT. Trimming cost V 6 bases and J 2 bases; bases outside gene matches: 4. This CDR3 is 14 amino acids long. CDR3 in amino acids: CASRRQGVNYGYTF. CDR3 DNA: TGTGCCAGCAGGCGACAGGGGGTAAACTATGGCTACACCTTC.

The chain joins TRBV12-3 or TRBV12-4 to TRBJ2-7; possibly TRBD1 for D (5 bases). Trimming stripped 6 bases from V and 0 bases from J, with 18 bases between. The CDR3 runs to 16 residues. The CDR3 region is CASSFGHPINSYEQYF. CDR3 sequence (DNA): TGTGCCAGCAGCTTCGGACACCCAATCAACTCCTACGAGCAGTACTTC.

This clonotype is labeled as medium-sized. The V gene is TRBV4-2, the J gene TRBJ2-3; D gene unclear. Looked up from germline, CDR1 is LGHNA and CDR2 is YNFKEQ. This CDR3 spans 14 amino acids. V lost 2 bases, J lost 2 bases, and 8 bases lay in between. The CDR3 DNA sequence: TGTGCCAGCAGCCAAAAAGGAACCACAGATACGCAGTATTTT. Its translation is CASSQKGTTDTQYF.

The gene calls are TRBV30 and TRBJ1-2, with D perhaps matching TRBD1 (6 bases). The CDR3 spans 13 residues. Germline V lookup: CDR1 GTSNPN, CDR2 SVGIG (reference sequence). The V and J ends lost 3 bases and 2 bases respectively, with 10 bases between them. CDR3 sequence reads: CAWSTGTNYGYTF. In nucleotides, the CDR3 is TGTGCCTGGAGCACAGGGACAAACTATGGCTACACCTTC.

This clonotype has a handful of counts. The J gene is TRBJ2-2, the V gene TRBV19; 8 bases are a match to TRBD1. The junction had 1 base not matched to a gene; V was cut back by 4 bases and J by 3 bases. Germline assignment: CDR1 LNHDA and CDR2 SQIVND (reference sequence). This CDR3 has 14 residues. The CDR3 bases are TGTGCCAGTAGTAACAGGGGGGACACCGGGGAGCTGTTTTTT. It codes for CASSNRGDTGELFF.

CDR3 nucleotide sequence: TGTGCCAGCAGCTTAGTAGGGAACAATGAGCAGTTCTTC. Its translation is CASSLVGNNEQFF. V and J are TRBV7-2 and TRBJ2-1; unclear D gene. V lost 1 base and J lost 5, with 6 bases in between. Per germline, CDR1 SGHTA and CDR2 FQGNSA. There are 13 residues in the CDR3.

CDR3 nucleotide sequence: TGTGCCACGGGACAGGGTAACCATGAGCAGTTCTTC. Translating it yields CATGQGNHEQFF. This chain links TRBV19 with TRBJ2-1; TRBD1 agrees at 9 bases. There are 12 residues in the CDR3. The germline CDR1 and CDR2 sequences are LNHDA and SQIVND (reference sequence). After removal of 10 bases from V and 8 bases from J, the junction contained 6 bases not matched to a gene.

This clonotype is categorized as large (0.1 to 1%). The CDR3 DNA sequence: TGTGCCAGCAGCGGACAGGGGAACTATGGCTACACCTTC. Its translation: CASSGQGNYGYTF. This chain joins TRBV7-2 and TRBJ1-2; 9 bases map to TRBD1. Trimming took 5 bases from V and 2 from J; bases not matched to a gene: 0. This CDR3 contains 13 residues. Germline V gives CDR1 SGHTA, CDR2 FQGNSA.

This clonotype was recorded only once. The rearrangement joins TRBV19 to TRBJ1-2, with unresolved D. V lost 3 bases, J lost 6 bases, and 14 bases lay in between. The germline gives CDR1 LNHDA, CDR2 SQIVND (reference sequence). The CDR3 consists of 14 residues. CDR3 DNA: TGTGCCAGTAGTATCGTGGGAGGGAAGAATGGCTACACCTTC. Translation gives CASSIVGGKNGYTF.